Following are 20 T cell receptor beta chains from one sample sequenced in a study of CD4 and CD8 cells across lung adenocarcinoma regions (dated by TCRdb to the late 2010s). The library was built by means of PCR. This sample was sequenced with a HiSeq X Ten. The public reads were run again by TCRdb, first through fastp at Q25 and then through MiXCR, and only productive beta chains were kept. Each CDR3 protein gets just one entry, which takes the most common genes and DNA from the rows behind it. The sample yields 12,000 or so distinct CDR3 sequences; around half were counted once. 30% to 40% of the sample comes from the top ten. The sample was CD8+ T cells from the center of a lung tumor. Explained via the paper, the cell subset or site label denotes: tumor center region. These TCRs come from a female donor with lung adenocarcinoma. The CD4 and CD8 labels of this study may be unreliable.

In regard to this clonotype: The junction departs from the called germline gene at one end, perhaps through a read error. J is TRBJ2-3 and V is TRBV10-1; a possible D gene is TRBD2 (7 bases). From germline, CDR1 is WNHNN and CDR2 SYGVQD (reference sequence). This CDR3 has 16 residues. CDR3 coding DNA: TGCGCCAGCAGCGATACGAGGGGGGGGGCCAAAAACACGCAGTACTTT. It translates to CASSDTRGGAKNTQYF.

About this clonotype: Sequence at one end of the junction differs from germline and may be a read error. V and J are TRBV27 and TRBJ2-3; perhaps D is TRBD1 or TRBD2 (7 bases each). The CDR3 sequence is 17 residues long. Germline CDR1 reads MNHEY; CDR2 reads SMNVEV (reference sequence). The CDR3 loop is CASSPGRLASGTETQYF. CDR3 nucleotides: TGTGCCAGCAGTCCTGGCCGACTAGCTTCTGGGACAGAGACGCAGTATTTC.

This clonotype is classed as medium-sized. The CDR3 nucleotides read TGTGCCAGCAGTGACACGGGGAGATACAATGAGCAGTTCTTC. As protein: CASSDTGRYNEQFF. The J gene is TRBJ2-1, the V gene TRBV27; D is perhaps TRBD2 (5 bases). Germline V gene sequence: CDR1 MNHEY, CDR2 SMNVEV (reference sequence). The CDR3 has 14 residues. V lost 5 bases and J 4 bases, leaving 12 bases between the germline ends.

The chain combines TRBV25-1 with TRBJ2-4; 7 bases align to TRBD2. Germline CDR1 MGHDK, CDR2 SYGVNS. The CDR3 is made up of 16 amino acids. V shed 1 base and J 4 bases; nucleotides not matched to a gene: 7. CDR3 region: CASSESGAGYKNIQYF. CDR3 nucleotide sequence: TGTGCCAGCAGTGAATCAGGAGCGGGGTATAAAAACATTCAGTACTTC.

This rearrangement joins TRBV18 to TRBJ2-1; D is perhaps TRBD1 (6 bases). Trimming stripped 1 base from V and 9 bases from J, with 31 bases between. Per germline, CDR1 KGHSH and CDR2 LQKENI. The CDR3 has 20 amino acids. Here the CDR3 reads CASSPRLSILDSRTNVEQFF. For the CDR3, the DNA is TGTGCCAGCTCACCACGCCTAAGTATTCTGGACAGCCGAACCAACGTTGAGCAGTTCTTC.

This clonotype has just a few counts. This chain uses TRBV10-3 with TRBJ2-3; weak D call: TRBD2 (6 bases). Germline assignment: CDR1 ENHRY and CDR2 SYGVKD. V lost 2 bases and J lost 3, with 12 bases in between. The CDR3 has 15 residues. The CDR3 sequence is CAISEGGGTTDTQYF. CDR3 coding DNA: TGTGCCATCAGTGAGGGTGGCGGGACGACAGATACGCAGTATTTT.

The chain recombines TRBV7-7 with TRBJ2-4; a weak D match, TRBD2 (5 bases). CDR1 is SSHAT and CDR2 is FNYEAQ in the germline V gene (reference sequence). V shed 9 bases and J shed 13 bases, with 22 bases lying between them. This CDR3 spans 13 amino acids. The CDR3 loop is CARGRTGRDMQYF. CDR3 bases: TGTGCCAGGGGCCGGACTGGCAGAGATATGCAGTACTTC.

In its sample, this clonotype was seen a few times. The gene calls are TRBV27 and TRBJ2-5, with 16 positions matching TRBD2. CDR3 size: 19 residues. Germline CDR1 and CDR2: MNHEY and SMNVEV (reference sequence). V lost 4 bases to trimming and J lost 4 bases; unmatched junction nucleotides: 12. CDR3 loop: CASSSLSGTSGGARETQYF. CDR3 nucleotide sequence: TGTGCCAGCAGTTCCCTTTCCGGGACTAGCGGGGGGGCCAGAGAGACCCAGTACTTC.

This rearrangement joins TRBV25-1 to TRBJ2-1; tentative D call: TRBD2 (7 bases). Per germline, CDR1 MGHDK and CDR2 SYGVNS. Trimming shortened V by 5 bases and J by 4 bases, and 9 bases separated the two germline ends. There are 13 residues in the CDR3. CDR3 region: CASSKGGYNEQFF. In DNA form, the CDR3 reads TGTGCCAGCAGTAAGGGGGGGTACAATGAGCAGTTCTTC.

This clonotype was seen more than once but under ten times. This chain joins TRBV9 and TRBJ2-5; D gene ambiguous. Germline CDR1 reads SGDLS; CDR2 reads YYNGEE. The CDR3 has 10 amino acids. V was pared by 10 bases and J by 1 base, with 5 bases between. The CDR3 bases are TGTGCCTCCCCCCAAGAGACCCAGTACTTC. This translates into CASPQETQYF.

In the case of this clonotype: Likely a read error: the CDR3 ends without its conserved phenylalanine or tryptophan. The DNA is omitted, as the CDR3 cannot be located on it reliably, and the CDR3 follows TCRdb's listing. The CDR3 sequence: CASRPGLAMSSSS. The chain has TRBV10-1 and TRBJ2-3; the table assigns TRBD2, which was not confirmed against the DNA. The CDR3 sequence runs 13 residues, both termini included. CDR1 and CDR2 (germline): WNHNN, SYGVQD (reference sequence).

This rearrangement joins TRBV27 to TRBJ2-1; 8 nucleotides agree with TRBD2. The DNA end favors TRBJ2-5, so the J call may be wrong. The CDR3 has 15 residues. The V gene's germline CDR1 is MNHEY and CDR2 SMNVEV (reference sequence). The CDR3 region has the DNA TGTGCCAGCAGTTGGGGGGCTAGCGGGCAAGAGACCCAGTACTTC. This sequence encodes CASSWGASGQETQYF.

This clonotype was observed a few times. V and J are TRBV4-2 and TRBJ2-1, with 11 nucleotides matching TRBD2. V lost 0 bases to trimming and J lost 7 bases; unmatched junction nucleotides: 11. Per the germline V gene, CDR1 is LGHNA and CDR2 is YNFKEQ. This CDR3 has 18 residues. The CDR3 region has the DNA TGTGCCAGCAGCCAAGATAGTGGTAGCGGGGGGGCCGGGAATGAGCAGTTCTTC. Amino acids: CASSQDSGSGGAGNEQFF.

By proportion, this clonotype is medium-sized (0.01 to 0.1%). This chain connects TRBV6-5 to TRBJ2-3; the D is unclear. Trimming cost V 3 bases and J 10 bases, with 14 bases left between them. Germline V gene data show CDR1 as MNHEY and CDR2 as SVGAGI. The CDR3 is 13 amino acids. Here the CDR3 reads CASSYDADRPQYF. DNA of the CDR3: TGTGCCAGCAGTTATGACGCAGACCGCCCGCAGTATTTT.

The chain uses TRBV29-1 and TRBJ2-3; tentatively, D is TRBD1 or TRBD2 (5 bases each). Germline V gene sequence: CDR1 SQVTM, CDR2 ANQGSEA. V dropped 7 bases and J dropped 4 bases, with 12 bases sitting between them. The CDR3 covers 12 residues. The DNA of the CDR3 is TGCAGCGGGAACATGGGGGCAGATACGCAGTATTTT. It is translated as CSGNMGADTQYF.

The chain is built from TRBV27 and TRBJ1-1; possible D gene TRBD1, 5 bases. CDR1 is MNHEY, CDR2 SMNVEV, per germline (reference sequence). This CDR3 is built from 13 residues. The V and J ends lost 2 bases and 1 base respectively, with 5 bases between them. The CDR3 DNA reads TGTGCCAGCAGTTTACAGGGGAACACTGAAGCTTTCTTT. It codes for CASSLQGNTEAFF.

V gene TRBV12-3 or TRBV12-4 combines with J gene TRBJ2-1; 7 bases are shared with TRBD2. The trim removed 0 bases at V and 7 bases at J, leaving 3 bases unmatched. The CDR3 has 14 residues. CDR3 DNA: TGTGCCAGCAGTTTAGCGCGGGGGACGAATGAGCAGTTCTTC. It translates to CASSLARGTNEQFF.

This clonotype was counted a single time. The junction differs from germline at one of its ends, possibly a read error. V and J are TRBV10-3 and TRBJ2-5; 8 bases agree with TRBD2. Germline CDR1 is ENHRY and CDR2 is SYGVKD. The CDR3 runs 16 residues. CDR3 nucleotides: TGTGCTTGCGCGGGTTTCGGGGGGGGTGACCAAGAGACGCAGTACTTC. Protein sequence: CACAGFGGGDQETQYF.

This clonotype occurred a few times. V gene TRBV12-3 or TRBV12-4 combines with J gene TRBJ1-1, with D tentatively TRBD1 (5 bases). Trimming removed 3 bases from V and 1 base from J, with 15 bases in between. The CDR3 totals 16 residues. The CDR3 DNA reads as TGTGCCAGCAGTTTGTTGAGGGACCCCTCGAACACTGAAGCTTTCTTT. Its protein product is CASSLLRDPSNTEAFF.

This clonotype appeared many times. The chain uses TRBV6-1 and TRBJ1-1; 9 nucleotides align to TRBD1. This CDR3 contains 14 residues. CDR1 is MNHNS, CDR2 SASEGT, per germline. V was pared by 6 bases and J by 10 bases, with 12 bases of the junction left unmatched. CDR3 in amino acids: CASSPGDREGVAFF. The CDR3 DNA is TGTGCCAGCAGCCCCGGGGACAGGGAAGGGGTAGCTTTCTTT.